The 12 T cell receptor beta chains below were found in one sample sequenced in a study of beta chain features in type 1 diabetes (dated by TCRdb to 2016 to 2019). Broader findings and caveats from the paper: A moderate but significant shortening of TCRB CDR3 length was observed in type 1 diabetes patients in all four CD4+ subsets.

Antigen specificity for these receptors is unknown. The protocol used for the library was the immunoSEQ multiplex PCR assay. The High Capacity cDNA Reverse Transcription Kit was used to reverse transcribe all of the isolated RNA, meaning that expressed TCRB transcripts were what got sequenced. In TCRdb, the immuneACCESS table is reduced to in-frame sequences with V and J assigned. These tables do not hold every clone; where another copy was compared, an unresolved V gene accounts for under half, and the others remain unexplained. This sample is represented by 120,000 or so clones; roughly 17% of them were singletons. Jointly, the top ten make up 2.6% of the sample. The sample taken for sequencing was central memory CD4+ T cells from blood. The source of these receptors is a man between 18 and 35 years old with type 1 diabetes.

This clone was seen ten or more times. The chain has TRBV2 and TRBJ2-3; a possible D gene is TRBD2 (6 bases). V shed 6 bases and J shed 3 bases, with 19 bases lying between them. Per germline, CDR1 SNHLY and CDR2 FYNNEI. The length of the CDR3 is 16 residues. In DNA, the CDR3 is TGTGCCAGCAGCCGCGAGGCGGGACTTCCAACAGATACGCAGTATTTT. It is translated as CASSREAGLPTDTQYF.

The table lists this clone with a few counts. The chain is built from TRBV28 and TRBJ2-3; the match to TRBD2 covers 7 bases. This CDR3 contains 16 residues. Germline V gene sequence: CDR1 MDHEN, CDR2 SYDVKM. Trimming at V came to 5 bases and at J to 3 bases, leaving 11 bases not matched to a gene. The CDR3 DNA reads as TGTGCCAGCAGTCCCCTAAGCGGGGATGTTACAGATACGCAGTATTTT. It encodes CASSPLSGDVTDTQYF.

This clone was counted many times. This chain's CDR3 is CAWSVRGLTYNEQFF. The CDR3 DNA reads TGTGCCTGGAGTGTACGGGGACTAACCTACAATGAGCAGTTCTTC. This chain links TRBV30 with TRBJ2-1; 7 bases are shared with TRBD2. The length of the CDR3 is 15 residues. Germline V gene sequence: CDR1 GTSNPN, CDR2 SVGIG (reference sequence). V dropped 0 bases and J dropped 2; count of bases not matched to a gene: 4.

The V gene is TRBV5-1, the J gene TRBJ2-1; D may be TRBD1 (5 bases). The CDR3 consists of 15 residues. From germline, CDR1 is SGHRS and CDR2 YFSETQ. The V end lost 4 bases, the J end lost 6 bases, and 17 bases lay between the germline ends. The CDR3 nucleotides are TGCGCCAGCAGCCAGACAGCGTCAGACCTCAATGAGCAGTTCTTC. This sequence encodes CASSQTASDLNEQFF.

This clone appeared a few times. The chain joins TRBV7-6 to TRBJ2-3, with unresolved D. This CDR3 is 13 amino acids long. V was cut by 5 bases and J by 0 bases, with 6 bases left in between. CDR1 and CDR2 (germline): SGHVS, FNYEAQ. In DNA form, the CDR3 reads TGTGCCAGCAGCCAAGCTAGCACAGATACGCAGTATTTT. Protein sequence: CASSQASTDTQYF. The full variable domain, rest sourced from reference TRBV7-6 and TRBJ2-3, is GAGVSQSPRYKVTKRGQDVALRCDPISGHVSLYWYRQALGQGPEFLTYFNYEAQQDKSGLPNDRFSAERPEGSISTLTIQRTEQRDSAMYRCASSQASTDTQYFGPGTRLTVL.

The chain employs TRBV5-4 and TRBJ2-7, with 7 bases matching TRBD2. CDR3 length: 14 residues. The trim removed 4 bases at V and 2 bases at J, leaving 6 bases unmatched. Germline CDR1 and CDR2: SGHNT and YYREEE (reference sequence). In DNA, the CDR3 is TGTGCCAGCAGCGAAGCGGGACCCGCCTACGAGCAGTACTTC. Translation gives CASSEAGPAYEQYF. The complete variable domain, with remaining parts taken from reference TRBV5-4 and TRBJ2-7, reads ETGVTQSPTHLIKTRGQQVTLRCSSQSGHNTVSWYQQALGQGPQFIFQYYREEENGRGNFPPRFSGLQFPNYSSELNVNALELDDSALYLCASSEAGPAYEQYFGPGTRLTVT.

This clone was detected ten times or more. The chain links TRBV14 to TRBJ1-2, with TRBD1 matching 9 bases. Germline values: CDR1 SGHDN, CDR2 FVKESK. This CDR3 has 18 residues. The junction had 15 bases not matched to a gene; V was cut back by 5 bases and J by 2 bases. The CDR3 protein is CASSTLFRDRAVNYGYTF. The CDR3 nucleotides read TGTGCCAGCAGCACCCTATTCCGGGACAGGGCGGTGAACTATGGCTACACCTTC.

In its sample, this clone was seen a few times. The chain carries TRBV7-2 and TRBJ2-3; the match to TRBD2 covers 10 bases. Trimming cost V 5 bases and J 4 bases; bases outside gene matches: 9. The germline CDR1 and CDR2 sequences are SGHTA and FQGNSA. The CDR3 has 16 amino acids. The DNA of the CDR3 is TGTGCCAGCAGCCTATTGGGGACTAGCGAGTCAGATACGCAGTATTTT. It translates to CASSLLGTSESDTQYF.

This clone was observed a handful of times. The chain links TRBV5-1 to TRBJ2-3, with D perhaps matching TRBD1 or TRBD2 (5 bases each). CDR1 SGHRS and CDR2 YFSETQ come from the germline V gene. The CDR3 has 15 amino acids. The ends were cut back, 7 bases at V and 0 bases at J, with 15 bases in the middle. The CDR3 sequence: CASALGEWSTDTQYF. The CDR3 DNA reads TGCGCCAGCGCTTTAGGGGAGTGGAGCACAGATACGCAGTATTTT.

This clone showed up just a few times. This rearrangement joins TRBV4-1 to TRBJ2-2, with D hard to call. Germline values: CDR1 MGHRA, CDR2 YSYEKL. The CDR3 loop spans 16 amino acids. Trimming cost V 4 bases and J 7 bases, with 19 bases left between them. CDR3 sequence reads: CASSRQDLFLVGELFF. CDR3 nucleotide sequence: TGCGCCAGCAGCCGCCAAGATCTATTTCTCGTCGGGGAGCTGTTTTTT.

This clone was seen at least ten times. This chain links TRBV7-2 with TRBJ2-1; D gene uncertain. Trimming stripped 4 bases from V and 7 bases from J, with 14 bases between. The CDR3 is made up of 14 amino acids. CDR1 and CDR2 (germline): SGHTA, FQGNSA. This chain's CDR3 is CASSSFVGPNEQFF. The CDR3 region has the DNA TGTGCCAGCAGCTCTTTTGTAGGCCCAAATGAGCAGTTCTTC.

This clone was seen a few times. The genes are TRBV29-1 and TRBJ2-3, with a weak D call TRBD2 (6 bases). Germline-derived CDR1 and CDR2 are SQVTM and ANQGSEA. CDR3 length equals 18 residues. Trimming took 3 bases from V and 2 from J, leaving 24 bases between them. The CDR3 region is CSVEAGGRSTTFTDTQYF. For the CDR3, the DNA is TGCAGCGTTGAGGCCGGGGGAAGGAGCACCACCTTCACAGATACGCAGTATTTT.